This T cell receptor beta chain was profiled in a study of post-analysis software for immune sequencing data. Study-wide background: The disease courses covered relapsing-remitting, secondary progressive and progressive-relapsing multiple sclerosis. Study results and caveats: Among multiple sclerosis patients, normalized Chao1 diversity was significantly below that of controls. A few TRBV segments occurring more often in patients than controls included TRBV5-6, TRBV5-1 and TRBV20-1.

Points on this clonotype: Its antigen is as yet unknown.

The CDR3 is 19 amino acids. The trim removed 0 bases at V and 0 bases at J, leaving 11 bases unmatched. CDR1 SGHAT and CDR2 FQNNGV come from the germline V gene. Incorporated into the TCR beta cDNA libraries were unique molecular identifiers, which served to reduce PCR and sequencing biases. TCRdb fed the PCR reads into MiXCR, producing one record per CDR3 protein. The table records a few hundred thousand distinct CDR3 sequences, around 31% of them present only once. The sequenced sample was blood. The source is a girl aged 2 to 17 with multiple sclerosis. The V call is TRBV11-2, the J call TRBJ2-3; 8 bases agree with TRBD2. This CDR3 is CASSLDPSLAGGSTDTQYF. As DNA, the CDR3 is TGTGCCAGCAGCTTAGACCCCTCCCTGGCGGGGGGTAGCACAGATACGCAGTATTTT.